This T cell receptor beta chain was retrieved from a study of T-cell memory formation after mild COVID-19. Whole-study findings and limits: Largely, contracting CD4+ clones fell within CM and EM, and contracting CD8+ clones within EMRA.

One entry per CDR3 protein results from TCRdb running MiXCR on the 5' RACE reads. The data hold roughly 190,000 distinct CDR3 sequences, with about 10% observed a single time. This clonotype appeared a few times. Its antigen is not known. The CDR3 loop spans 16 amino acids. The germline gives CDR1 SGHAT, CDR2 FQNNGV. V shed 3 bases, J shed 8 bases, and the junction held 10 bases outside the gene matches. V usage is TRBV11-2 and J usage is TRBJ1-4, with TRBD1 identical over 9 bases. The TCR was taken from a man between 18 and 35 years old who had mild COVID-19 (a few samples of this study predate the infection). Cell type and time point are not known. Sequencing was carried out using PBMCs or a T cell subset sorted from them (not recorded which). The CDR3 DNA follows: TGTGCCAGCAGCTTGAGTCTGCACAGGGGGCACGAAAAACTGTTTTTT. Protein product: CASSLSLHRGHEKLFF.